This record covers a single T cell receptor (beta chain). The antigen remains undetermined. V was pared by 0 bases and J by 3 bases, with 12 bases between. The CDR3 totals 15 residues. Germline-derived CDR1 and CDR2 are SGHRS and YFSETQ. This sample stems from a study of T cell repertoires in cytomegalovirus infection. Turning to the study itself: The public TCR beta signatures pointed to both CMV infection and matching HLA type.

Whole-study results and caveats: CMV carriers having the relevant HLA were flagged by cumulative public TCR beta family frequency. In two of eight donors, the top clonotype was HLA-C-restricted CMV-specific.

TCRdb re-derived calls from the reads in MiXCR, one entry per CDR3 protein. This table holds approximately 500,000 distinct CDR3 sequences, approximately 15% found once. Material: CD8+ T cells from PBMCs. The sequence came from a human donor in good health (CMV status not recorded). Some clones in this sample may be carry-over from other donors' samples. The chain carries TRBV5-1 and TRBJ1-1; D gene ambiguous. CDR3 loop: CASSLESGYYTEAFF. CDR3 nucleotides: TGCGCCAGCAGCTTGGAGTCGGGTTACTACACTGAAGCTTTCTTT.